This T cell receptor (beta chain) was identified during a study of graft-versus-host responses after intestinal transplantation. Study in general: Recipients were all induced with anti-thymocyte globulin, then given tacrolimus and steroids for 2 to 3 years. Study observations and caveats: Among circulating GvH clones, peak levels were associated with early post-transplant declines in HvG clones. Those patients showing graft-donor T cell macrochimerism displayed high graft-versus-host to host-versus-graft clonal ratios in allografts.

CDR3 size: 14 residues. Germline values: CDR1 MNHEY, CDR2 SMNVEV (reference sequence). Trimming took 1 base from V and 2 from J, leaving 8 bases between them. Assay used: immunoSEQ multiplex PCR; TCRdb lists only in-frame clones, some missing. The sample lists 9,000 to 13,000 clones; about 33% were seen once. Both CD3+CD4+ and CD3+CD8+ responders that were proliferating and CFSE-low underwent sorting after the reaction. The V and J genes are TRBV27 and TRBJ2-5; D is possibly TRBD2 (5 bases). This sample comprised alloreactive CD4+ T cells from a mixed lymphocyte reaction culture, obtained before transplantation. Stated subset: CFSE-low proliferating T cells sorted from approximately 6-day pre-transplant mixed lymphocyte reaction (GvH or HvG direction). This TCR was recovered from a human patient who was an organ donor for intestinal transplantation. This CDR3 is CASSLLGVQETQYF. CDR3 nucleotides: TGTGCCAGCAGTTTATTGGGAGTACAAGAGACCCAGTACTTC.